The present entry profiles one TCR beta chain with its context. Antigen specificity is unknown. One entry per CDR3 protein, called by TCRdb with MiXCR from the 5' RACE reads. The table shows about 620,000 distinct CDR3 sequences, with roughly 17% occurring only once. The record originates from a study of T-cell memory formation after mild COVID-19. The study, taken as a whole, reports: Later expanders leaned CD4+, whereas clones that contracted between day 15 and 85 were balanced CD4/CD8. The study found contracting CD4+ clones mainly in CM and EM and contracting CD8+ clones in EMRA.

Trimming took off 4 bases at V and 4 bases at J, with 15 bases between the two ends. Germline V gene data show CDR1 as SGHDT and CDR2 as YYEEEE. The CDR3 totals 15 residues. The chain uses TRBV5-6 and TRBJ2-1; D gene unclear. Sequenced input: PBMCs or a T cell subset sorted from them (not recorded which). This TCR came from an adult woman who had mild COVID-19 (a few samples of this study predate the infection). Cell type and time point are not known. CDR3 protein: CASSLQTLKYNEQFF. CDR3 nucleotide sequence: TGTGCCAGCAGCCTTCAGACCCTAAAGTACAATGAGCAGTTCTTC.